The sample holds a few counts of the clone carrying this T cell receptor beta chain. A multiplex PCR was run with 60 Vbeta primers and 13 Jbeta primers. The method was immunoSEQ multiplex PCR; TCRdb's version includes in-frame clones alone and lacks a portion of them. This table holds 65,000 to 75,000 clones, 55% to 80% found once. This entry is derived from a study of cytomegalovirus exposure and HLA in healthy donors. Turning to the study itself: Early released data had about 80 million unique TCRs, all coming from HLA-typed donors.

Trimming removed 6 bases from V and 3 bases from J, with 12 bases in between. This CDR3 is 14 amino acids long. Germline CDR1 is MNHEY and CDR2 is SMNVEV (reference sequence). V usage is TRBV27 and J usage is TRBJ2-1; D remains ambiguous. The sequenced material came from PBMCs. The origin of this receptor is a woman aged 25 to 45 in good health and CMV-seronegative. CDR3 sequence: CASSAVMHYNEQFF. The CDR3 DNA reads TGTGCCAGCAGCGCGGTTATGCACTACAATGAGCAGTTCTTC.